This T cell receptor beta chain emerged from a study of blood T cell repertoires in COVID-19. Study-wide background: PBMCs, B-cell-depleted T cells, or T cells were the source of the cDNA or gDNA that made up the material.

The CDR3 is 13 amino acids. Trimming took 1 base from V and 1 from J, leaving 4 bases between them. Repertoires were generated with immunoSEQ multiplex PCR, while TCRdb's copy carries only in-frame clones and drops some. Of fewer than 300,000 clones listed, 65% to 90% are singletons. V and J are TRBV12-3 or TRBV12-4 and TRBJ1-1; D remains ambiguous. This sequence originates from a human donor in a cohort sampled during active COVID-19. The sequencing sample was made of peripheral blood. CDR3 amino acids: CASSLGPNTEAFF. CDR3 DNA: TGTGCCAGCAGTTTAGGGCCGAACACTGAAGCTTTCTTT.